A selection of T cell receptor beta chains follows, all from one sample in a study of blood T cell repertoires in COVID-19. The repertoire was sequenced with immunoSEQ multiplex PCR; TCRdb's copy has only in-frame clones and lacks some. Found here are around 260,000 clones, less than 90% of them singletons; the top ten hold approximately 4%. Sample: peripheral blood. These receptors came from a man aged 60 to 75 who had recovered from COVID-19. The CDR3 runs from the conserved cysteine through the conserved F or W. Fields, in order: V gene, J gene, CDR3 length, CDR3 protein.

>TRBV5-1|TRBJ2-1|16
CASSLAPSGGYNEQFF
>TRBV18|TRBJ2-5|13
CASSPGQGETQYF
>TRBV18|TRBJ2-7|13
CASSQRDTYEQYF
>TRBV4-1|TRBJ1-4|15
CASSQPGSSHEKLFF
>TRBV19|TRBJ2-7|14
CASSASVDTYEQYF
>TRBV7-8|TRBJ2-7|15
CASSLSAGISYEQYF
>TRBV5-1|TRBJ2-5|15
CASSFETGGWETQYF
>TRBV6-5|TRBJ2-5|13
CASSRTGRETQYF
>TRBV24-1|TRBJ2-3|13
CATGTSYTDTQYF
>TRBV7-2|TRBJ2-3|16
CASSTRTSALTDTQYF
>TRBV5-1|TRBJ1-3|15
CASSLDSSIGNTIYF
>TRBV2|TRBJ1-1|15
CASSSPDRAQFPAFF
>TRBV11-2|TRBJ1-2|12
CASSPTQVGYTF
>TRBV29-1|TRBJ2-1|16
CSVVLAGGVLGHEQFF
>TRBV13|TRBJ1-6|16
CASSLGDSSYNSPLHF
>TRBV11-1|TRBJ2-7|15
CASSPTGGPTFEQYF
>TRBV5-6|TRBJ2-3|15
CASSRRGTSTDTQYF
>TRBV2|TRBJ2-2|15
CASTPGLGNTGELFF
>TRBV5-4|TRBJ1-1|14
CASSNSLMNAEAFF
>TRBV19|TRBJ2-3|15
CASSQMGGAADTQYF
>TRBV24-1|TRBJ1-5|18
CATSDPGTGDPGNQPQHF
>TRBV29-1|TRBJ1-1|14
CSAQPGGRNTEAFF
>TRBV30|TRBJ2-7|15
CAWSLMGGSYGEQYF
>TRBV9|TRBJ1-4|14
CASSTSGPSEKLFF
>TRBV10-1|TRBJ2-1|15
CASSSDMGNFNEQFF
>TRBV5-6|TRBJ1-2|15
CASSPRQGMRDGYTF
>TRBV19|TRBJ2-1|17
CASSNILAGGAYNEQFF
>TRBV7-3|TRBJ2-5|12
CASSRPGETQYF
>TRBV4-2|TRBJ2-3|21
CASSQDFWTSGTRGSTDTQYF
>TRBV7-9|TRBJ2-5|13
CASSLVSEETQYF
>TRBV7-6|TRBJ2-5|17
CASSPDGLGTFQETQYF
>TRBV7-9|TRBJ1-5|17
CASSPTSPGTAPSNLHF
>TRBV5-5|TRBJ1-1|16
CASSLAVAGGRTEAFF
>TRBV5-6|TRBJ1-3|15
CASSSTGTDGNTIYF
>TRBV27|TRBJ2-7|15
CASSPTTGRSYEQYF
>TRBV5-1|TRBJ1-2|14
CASSGQGIGGGYTF
>TRBV6-4|TRBJ2-2|18
CASSVLAGSQIPPGELFF
>TRBV7-2|TRBJ2-2|14
CASSSGTVPGELFF
>TRBV21-1|TRBJ2-7|13
CASSSRRTEEQYF
>TRBV11-3|TRBJ2-7|16
CASSLDSGTEAYEQYF
>TRBV5-8|TRBJ1-2|15
CASSLVPDSGYGYTF
>TRBV9|TRBJ2-1|18
CASSVVFGTGQGRTEQFF
>TRBV5-4|TRBJ2-2|15
CASSSSGLNTGELFF
>TRBV9|TRBJ1-2|14
CASSPRLDSYGYTF
>TRBV7-2|TRBJ1-1|16
CASSPPGVARNTEAFF